These T cell receptor beta chains were read from a single sample in a study of blood T cell repertoires in COVID-19. The table came from immunoSEQ multiplex PCR; TCRdb's copy has only in-frame clones and leaves some out. The sample shows approximately 240,000 clones, 70% to 90% of them seen only once. Sequenced input: peripheral blood. These receptors were collected from a woman aged 35 to 49 who had recovered from COVID-19. The CDR3 runs from the conserved cysteine through the conserved F or W. The order of the fields is J gene, clone size, V gene, D gene, CDR3 DNA, CDR3 protein. The D gene is left open where the match is weak. Clone size is stated in some rows and not others, as once, few, many or a class when expanded.

TRBJ2-3	NA	TRBV5-1	TRBD2	TGCGCCAGCAGTTTTACTAGCGGGACTACAGATACGCAGTATTTT	CASSFTSGTTDTQYF
TRBJ1-2	NA	TRBV20-1	NA	TGCAGTGCTAGTCCGGGACGGCTCCGGGAGTCTAACTATGGCTACACCTTC	CSASPGRLRESNYGYTF
TRBJ2-7	NA	TRBV11-2	NA	TGTGCCAGCAGCTTAGATCCCGGCTCCTACGAGCAGTACTTC	CASSLDPGSYEQYF
TRBJ2-3	once	TRBV6-2/TRBV6-3	NA	TGTGCCAGCAGTCCCTCCTCTAGCACAGATACGCAGTATTTT	CASSPSSSTDTQYF
TRBJ2-7	NA	TRBV6-8	TRBD1	TGTGCCAGCAGCCAAATCAACACAGGGGGCGATTACGAGCAGTACTTC	CASSQINTGGDYEQYF
TRBJ1-2	NA	TRBV4-2	TRBD1	TGTGCCAGCAGCCTCCCCGCAGGGGGGTCCGTTTATGGCTACACCTTC	CASSLPAGGSVYGYTF
TRBJ2-7	NA	TRBV28	NA	TGTGCCAGCAGTTTACCCCTTAACTACGAGCAGTACTTC	CASSLPLNYEQYF
TRBJ2-5	NA	TRBV5-4	NA	TGTGCCAGCAGCTTGGAAGGACAGAGGGGGGAGACCCAGTACTTC	CASSLEGQRGETQYF
TRBJ2-7	NA	TRBV29-1	NA	TGCAGCGTTGAAAAAGGGGATGATCTCAATAGGGAGCAGTACTTC	CSVEKGDDLNREQYF
TRBJ2-7	NA	TRBV29-1	NA	TGCAGCGTTATAGGAGACCGCGCCTACGAGCAGTACTTC	CSVIGDRAYEQYF
TRBJ1-2	NA	TRBV7-9	NA	TGTGCCAGCAGCTTAAAGGGGGGGACTTACACCTTC	CASSLKGGTYTF
TRBJ1-2	NA	TRBV24-1	NA	TGTGCCACCAGTGCCTCCACGGGACAACGCGGCTACACCTTC	CATSASTGQRGYTF
TRBJ1-5	NA	TRBV2	TRBD1	TGTGCCAGCAGGACAGGGAACCAGCCCCAGCATTTT	CASRTGNQPQHF
TRBJ2-3	NA	TRBV30	TRBD2	TGTGCCTGTAAGCGGGGGGGCCGAAGGACAGATACGCAGTATTTT	CACKRGGRRTDTQYF
TRBJ2-3	NA	TRBV1	NA	TGCACCAGCAGCCAAGATCAGCGGGGCCGCACAGATACGCAGTATTTT	CTSSQDQRGRTDTQYF
TRBJ2-1	NA	TRBV15	TRBD2	TGTGCCACCAGCAAATTAGCGGGCCCTCGGTTCTATGAGCAGTTCTTC	CATSKLAGPRFYEQFF
TRBJ2-2	NA	TRBV28	TRBD1	TGTGCCAGTGCTTTGAGACAGGGAAACACCGGGGAGCTGTTTTTT	CASALRQGNTGELFF
TRBJ2-6	NA	TRBV4-1	NA	TGCGCCAGCAGCAGGGGCTCTGGGGCCAACGTCCTGACTTTC	CASSRGSGANVLTF